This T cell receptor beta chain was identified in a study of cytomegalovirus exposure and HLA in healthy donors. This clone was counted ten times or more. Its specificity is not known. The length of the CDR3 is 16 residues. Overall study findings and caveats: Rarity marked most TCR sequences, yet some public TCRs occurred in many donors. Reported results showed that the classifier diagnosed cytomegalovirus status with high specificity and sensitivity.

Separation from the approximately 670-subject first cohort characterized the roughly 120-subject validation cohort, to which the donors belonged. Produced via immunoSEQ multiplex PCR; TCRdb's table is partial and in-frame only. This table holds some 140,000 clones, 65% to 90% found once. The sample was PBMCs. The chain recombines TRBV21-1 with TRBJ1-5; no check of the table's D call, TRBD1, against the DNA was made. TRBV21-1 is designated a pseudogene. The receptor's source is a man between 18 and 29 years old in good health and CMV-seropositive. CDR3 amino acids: CASSKPDKMVNQPQHF. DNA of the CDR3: TGTGCCAGCAGCAAACCGGACAAGATGGTCAATCAGCCCCAGCATTTT.